This TCR beta chain was profiled in a study of T cell responses to AZD1222 COVID-19 vaccine. Study-level findings and limits: In all cases, repertoires were sampled only after the peak T cell response.

As concerns this clone: Antigen specificity is unknown.

J lost 0 bases, V lost 7 bases, and 6 bases had no gene match. The V gene's germline CDR1 is SNHLY and CDR2 FYNNEI. The CDR3 is made up of 15 amino acids. TCRdb keeps only in-frame clones here, not all; method: immunoSEQ multiplex PCR. Among 85,000 to 130,000 clones listed, approximately 88% were seen once. V is TRBV2 and J is TRBJ2-7; 10 nucleotides agree with TRBD2. This receptor was taken from an adult in good health. The specimen was peripheral blood, collected on day 0 of AZD1222 vaccination. CDR3 in amino acids: CASKSLAGNSYEQYF. The DNA for the CDR3 is TGTGCCAGCAAGTCACTAGCGGGGAACTCCTACGAGCAGTACTTC.